This TCR beta chain was obtained from a study of blood T cell repertoires in COVID-19. The overall study: Acute and convalescent COVID-19 samples came from the United States, Italy and Spain. T cells, B-cell-depleted T cells, or PBMCs supplied cDNA or gDNA.

Authors' data handling: The assay estimated nucleated cells by amplifying reference gene primers. Sequencing used immunoSEQ multiplex PCR; TCRdb keeps in-frame clones, though not all of them. V, J and clone size reflect that table, while D and trimming were determined from the DNA. Of about 38,000 clones listed, about nine tenths are singletons. J lost 2 bases, V lost 11 bases, and 15 bases had no gene match. CDR3 size: 17 residues. Per germline, CDR1 LNHDA and CDR2 SQIVND (reference sequence). The receptor comes from a man over 45 with active or convalescent COVID-19. The specimen sequenced was peripheral blood. This chain connects TRBV19 to TRBJ2-2; 9 bases match TRBD2. The CDR3 loop reads CASSGVRLAANTGELFF. CDR3 DNA sequence: TGTGCCTCTAGCGGGGTCCGGCTAGCCGCTAACACCGGGGAGCTGTTTTTT.